This section outlines one T cell receptor (beta chain) sequence together with its context. Its antigen is unknown. The method was immunoSEQ multiplex PCR; TCRdb's version includes in-frame clones alone and lacks a portion of them. The sample shows about 94,000 clones, roughly 84% of them seen only once. CDR3 length: 16 amino acids. The J segment lost 3 bases and the V segment lost 3 bases, leaving 7 bases of the junction unmatched. CDR1 is SGHNT and CDR2 is YYREEE in the germline V gene (reference sequence). The data derive from a study of T cell responses to AZD1222 COVID-19 vaccine. Findings and caveats of the study: The donor group comprised mostly white British people and more females; the analysis possibly underestimated clonal diversity. Samples come after the peak T cell response, not at day 14. Reportedly, nearly half the spike-specific TCRs target unmutated variant regions.

Sequenced material: peripheral blood, taken on day 0 of AZD1222 vaccination. This clonotype was obtained from an adult in good health. The rearrangement joins TRBV5-4 to TRBJ2-5; 11 nucleotides line up with TRBD2. DNA for the CDR3: TGTGCCAGCAGCTCCGACCGACTAGCGGGGAAAGAGACCCAGTACTTC. Protein: CASSSDRLAGKETQYF.